These 20 T cell receptor beta chains came from one sample sequenced in a study of T cells after posttransplantation cyclophosphamide. Sequenced by immunoSEQ multiplex PCR; TCRdb stores in-frame clones only, minus some. The sample has 15,000 to 20,000 clones, 85% to 95% seen once. A marrow graft followed busulfan-fludarabine conditioning, with cyclophosphamide on days +3 and +4. Sample: CD4+ T cells sorted from blood, taken after allogeneic stem cell transplant with posttransplant cyclophosphamide. These receptors were collected from a male patient over 55 who received an allogeneic stem cell transplant from a related donor and was CMV-positive. Some T cells may be the graft donor's.

V usage is TRBV7-9 and J usage is TRBJ1-4, with TRBD1 identical over 9 bases. Trimming cost V 1 base and J 7 bases; bases outside gene matches: 1. Germline V CDR1 and CDR2: SEHNR, FQNEAQ (reference sequence). The CDR3 covers 14 residues. CDR3 DNA: TGTGCCAGCAGCTTAGACAGGGGGCTTGAAAAACTGTTTTTT. This codes for CASSLDRGLEKLFF.

V usage is TRBV9 and J usage is TRBJ1-2; 8 bases fit TRBD1. Per the germline V gene, CDR1 is SGDLS and CDR2 is YYNGEE. V shed 4 bases, J shed 7 bases, and the junction held 9 bases outside the gene matches. This CDR3 region has 14 residues. Written as DNA, the CDR3 is TGTGCCAGCAGCCCCTGGACAGGGCAAGGTGGCTACACCTTC. Protein product: CASSPWTGQGGYTF.

The chain combines TRBV28 with TRBJ2-3; 10 nucleotides line up with TRBD1. V gave up 3 bases and J gave up 2 bases; unmatched junction bases: 5. The CDR3 sequence is 16 residues long. Germline V gene data show CDR1 as MDHEN and CDR2 as SYDVKM. The CDR3 DNA is TGTGCCAGCAGTTTGCCGGGACAGGGGAACACAGATACGCAGTATTTT. This codes for CASSLPGQGNTDTQYF.

The chain has TRBV18 and TRBJ2-2; tentatively, D is TRBD2 (5 bases). Trimming shortened V by 2 bases and J by 3 bases, and 13 bases separated the two germline ends. This CDR3 spans 16 amino acids. Germline loops: CDR1 KGHSH, CDR2 LQKENI. DNA of the CDR3: TGTGCCAGCTCACCAAGGGCCCTCGGGGACACCGGGGAGCTGTTTTTT. Translating gives CASSPRALGDTGELFF.

The V call is TRBV11-1, the J call TRBJ2-7; no clear D. Deletions cut 0 bases from V and 2 bases from J, with 11 bases between. This CDR3 contains 15 residues. Germline values: CDR1 SGHAT, CDR2 FQDESV (reference sequence). CDR3 residues: CASSLAGIIAYEQYF. DNA for the CDR3: TGTGCCAGCAGCTTAGCTGGCATCATCGCCTACGAGCAGTACTTC.

A single count supports this clone. The CDR3 bases are TGTGCCAGCAGCTTAGTTCACAGGGGGCAAGTGTCCTACGAGCAGTACTTC. Protein product: CASSLVHRGQVSYEQYF. The rearrangement links TRBV7-2 to TRBJ2-7, with 9 bases lining up with TRBD1. J was trimmed by 1 base and V by 1 base; bases with no gene match: 8. The CDR3 is 17 residues long. Germline assignment: CDR1 SGHTA and CDR2 FQGNSA.

The chain has TRBV5-1 and TRBJ2-2; TRBD2 is a possible D gene (6 bases). This CDR3 comprises 15 residues. V lost 4 bases and J lost 7, with 17 bases in between. Per the germline V gene, CDR1 is SGHRS and CDR2 is YFSETQ. The CDR3 sequence: CASSLLDSGVGELFF. CDR3 bases: TGCGCCAGCAGCCTGCTCGACTCGGGAGTCGGGGAGCTGTTTTTT.

This chain uses TRBV6-5 with TRBJ1-1, with D maybe TRBD1 (5 bases). Germline V gene sequence: CDR1 MNHEY, CDR2 SVGAGI. V lost 5 bases and J 4 bases, leaving 11 bases between the germline ends. The length of the CDR3 is 13 residues. CDR3 protein: CASSATVATEAFF. The CDR3 DNA reads as TGTGCCAGCAGTGCGACAGTTGCCACTGAAGCTTTCTTT.

This chain uses TRBV9 with TRBJ1-1; D may be TRBD1 (5 bases). This CDR3 spans 14 amino acids. Looked up from germline, CDR1 is SGDLS and CDR2 is YYNGEE. Trimming removed 3 bases at V and 4 bases at J, with 13 bases between. CDR3 in amino acids: CASSGQGSFTEAFF. The DNA for the CDR3 is TGTGCCAGCAGCGGTCAGGGCTCTTTCACTGAAGCTTTCTTT.

V and J are TRBV9 and TRBJ1-4; D is possibly TRBD1 (5 bases). The CDR3 length is 16 residues. Between the trimmed V and J ends, which lost 0 bases and 0 bases, there was a span of 9 bases. CDR1 is SGDLS and CDR2 is YYNGEE in the germline V gene. This CDR3 is CASSVESRATNEKLFF. In DNA, the CDR3 is TGTGCCAGCAGCGTAGAAAGCAGGGCAACTAATGAAAAACTGTTTTTT.

The chain carries TRBV7-9 and TRBJ2-7; the D gene is possibly TRBD1 (6 bases). Between the trimmed V and J ends, which lost 5 bases and 2 bases, there was a span of 13 bases. Germline CDR1 SEHNR, CDR2 FQNEAQ (reference sequence). This CDR3 comprises 14 residues. CDR3 sequence reads: CASSPDRFAYEQYF. As DNA, the CDR3 is TGTGCCAGCAGCCCGGACAGATTTGCCTACGAGCAGTACTTC.

In the case of this clone: No conserved phenylalanine or tryptophan is present at the end of the CDR3, so a read error is the likely explanation. DNA for the CDR3: TGTGCCAGCAGTTTCTCGGTACAGTCCGGTGGCTACACCCTC. Its protein is CASSFSVQSGGYTL. The rearrangement links TRBV7-2 to TRBJ1-2; D unclear. The V gene's germline CDR1 is SGHTA and CDR2 FQGNSA. Trimming stripped 6 bases from V and 7 bases from J, with 18 bases between. CDR3 length: 14 residues.

J is TRBJ2-3 and V is TRBV5-6, with D possibly TRBD2 on 6 matching bases. V was shortened by 0 bases and J by 3 bases, with 8 bases between the two germline ends. Germline CDR1 SGHDT, CDR2 YYEEEE. The CDR3 covers 14 residues. CDR3 residues: CASSLGLGTDTQYF. The CDR3 nucleotides read TGTGCCAGCAGCTTGGGACTAGGGACAGATACGCAGTATTTT.

The chain employs TRBV2 and TRBJ2-3; unclear D gene. This CDR3 is built from 14 residues. The V end was cut by 1 base, the J end by 0 bases, with 5 bases between. The germline V gene has CDR1 SNHLY and CDR2 FYNNEI. CDR3 nucleotides: TGTGCCAGCAGTGAAGTCAGTAGCACAGATACGCAGTATTTT. Its translation is CASSEVSSTDTQYF.

The J gene is TRBJ1-2, the V gene TRBV18; TRBD1 might be the D (6 bases). This CDR3 has 15 amino acids. The V gene lost 0 bases and the J gene lost 2 bases, with 10 bases spanning the gap. Germline V gives CDR1 KGHSH, CDR2 LQKENI. DNA for the CDR3: TGTGCCAGCTCACCACCGGTAGGGGGAAACTATGGCTACACCTTC. It translates to CASSPPVGGNYGYTF. The full variable domain, in which reference TRBV18 and TRBJ1-2 provide the parts outside the CDR3, is NAGVMQNPRHLVRRRGQEARLRCSPMKGHSHVYWYRQLPEEGLKFMVYLQKENIIDESGMPKERFSAEFPKEGPSILRIQQVVRGDSAAYFCASSPPVGGNYGYTFGSGTRLTVV.

V is TRBV5-1 and J is TRBJ1-1; D gene ambiguous. Germline V gene sequence: CDR1 SGHRS, CDR2 YFSETQ. Trimming took 0 bases from V and 3 from J, leaving 9 bases between them. The CDR3 has 14 amino acids. The CDR3 reads CASSLGGGYTEAFF. The CDR3 region has the DNA TGCGCCAGCAGCTTGGGGGGAGGCTACACTGAAGCTTTCTTT.

The CDR3 DNA is TGTGCCAGCAGCACCGGGACAGGGCAGGAGCAGTTCTTC. Translating it yields CASSTGTGQEQFF. J is TRBJ2-1 and V is TRBV7-9, with 9 bases aligning to TRBD1. The ends lost 5 bases at V and 10 bases at J; junction bases unmatched: 6. Germline CDR1 and CDR2: SEHNR and FQNEAQ (reference sequence). The CDR3 is 13 amino acids.

The CDR3 reads CASSDAGTGLNTEAFF. DNA of the CDR3: TGTGCCAGCAGTGACGCCGGGACAGGGCTGAACACTGAAGCTTTCTTT. The rearrangement joins TRBV6-1 to TRBJ1-1; 9 nucleotides agree with TRBD1. The CDR3 sequence is 16 residues long. Trimming at V came to 3 bases and at J to 0 bases, leaving 5 bases not matched to a gene. The germline V gene encodes CDR1 MNHNS and CDR2 SASEGT.

This chain uses TRBV11-3 with TRBJ2-2; D is possibly TRBD1 (6 bases). This CDR3 contains 15 residues. Germline V gene sequence: CDR1 SGHNT, CDR2 YENEEA. V lost 1 base and J 5 bases, leaving 11 bases between the germline ends. The CDR3 here is CASSLAAGDTGELFF. The CDR3 nucleotides are TGTGCCAGCAGCTTAGCGGCAGGGGATACCGGGGAGCTGTTTTTT.

This chain joins TRBV5-1 and TRBJ2-7; tentative D call: TRBD1 (6 bases). Trimming removed 2 bases from V and 4 bases from J, with 13 bases in between. Germline-derived CDR1 and CDR2 are SGHRS and YFSETQ. The CDR3 spans 14 residues. CDR3 DNA sequence: TGCGCCAGCAGCTTAGAACAGGGCCCTTACGAGCAGTACTTC. Translating it yields CASSLEQGPYEQYF.